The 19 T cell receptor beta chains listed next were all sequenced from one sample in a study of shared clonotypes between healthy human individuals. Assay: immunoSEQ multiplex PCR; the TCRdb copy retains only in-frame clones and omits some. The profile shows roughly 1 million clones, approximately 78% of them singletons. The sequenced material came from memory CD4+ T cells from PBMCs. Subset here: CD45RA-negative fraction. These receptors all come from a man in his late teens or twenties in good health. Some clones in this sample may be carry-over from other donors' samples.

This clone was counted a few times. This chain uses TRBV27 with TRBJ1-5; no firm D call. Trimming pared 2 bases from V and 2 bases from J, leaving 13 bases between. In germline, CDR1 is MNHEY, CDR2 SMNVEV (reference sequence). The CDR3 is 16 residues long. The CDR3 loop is CASSLRGTTGNQPQHF. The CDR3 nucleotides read TGTGCCAGCAGTTTACGAGGCACCACGGGCAATCAGCCCCAGCATTTT.

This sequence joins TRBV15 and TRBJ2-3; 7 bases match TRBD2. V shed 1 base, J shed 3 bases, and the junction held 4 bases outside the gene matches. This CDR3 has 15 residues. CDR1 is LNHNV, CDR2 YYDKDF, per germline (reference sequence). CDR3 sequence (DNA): TGTGCCACCAGCAGAGGAGGGGAGGGGACAGATACGCAGTATTTT. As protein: CATSRGGEGTDTQYF.

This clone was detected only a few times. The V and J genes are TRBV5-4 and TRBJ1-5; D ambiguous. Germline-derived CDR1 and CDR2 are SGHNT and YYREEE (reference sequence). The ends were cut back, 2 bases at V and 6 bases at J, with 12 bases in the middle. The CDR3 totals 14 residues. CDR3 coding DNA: TGTGCCAGCAGCTTCGGCGGGGTCAGTCAGCCCCAGCATTTT. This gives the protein CASSFGGVSQPQHF.

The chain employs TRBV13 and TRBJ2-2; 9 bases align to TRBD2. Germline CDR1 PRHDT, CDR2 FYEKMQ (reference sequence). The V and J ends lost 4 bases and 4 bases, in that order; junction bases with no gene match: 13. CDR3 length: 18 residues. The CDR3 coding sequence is TGTGCCAGCAGCTCTATCCATAGAGCGGGAGGCTCCACCGGGGAGCTGTTTTTT. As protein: CASSSIHRAGGSTGELFF.

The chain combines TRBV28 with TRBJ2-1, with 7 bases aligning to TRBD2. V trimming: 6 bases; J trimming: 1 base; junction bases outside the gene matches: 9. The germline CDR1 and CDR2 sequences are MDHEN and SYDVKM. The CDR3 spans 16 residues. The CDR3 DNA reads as TGTGCCAGCAGCTGGGGGGGAGCCAGGTCCTACAATGAGCAGTTCTTC. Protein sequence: CASSWGGARSYNEQFF.

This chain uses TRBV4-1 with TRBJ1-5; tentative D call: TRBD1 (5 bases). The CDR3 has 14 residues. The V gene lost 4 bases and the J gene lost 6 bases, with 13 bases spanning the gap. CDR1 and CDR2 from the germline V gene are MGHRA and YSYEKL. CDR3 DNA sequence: TGCGCCAGCAGCCCCTACATGGGGGGTCAGCCCCAGCATTTT. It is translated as CASSPYMGGQPQHF.

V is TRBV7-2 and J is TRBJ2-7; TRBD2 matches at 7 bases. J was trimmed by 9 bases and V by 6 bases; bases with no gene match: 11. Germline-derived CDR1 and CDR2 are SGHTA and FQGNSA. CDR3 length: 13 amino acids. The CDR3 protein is CASRRGGFEGQYF. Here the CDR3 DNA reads TGTGCCAGCAGGCGGGGAGGGTTCGAGGGGCAGTACTTC.

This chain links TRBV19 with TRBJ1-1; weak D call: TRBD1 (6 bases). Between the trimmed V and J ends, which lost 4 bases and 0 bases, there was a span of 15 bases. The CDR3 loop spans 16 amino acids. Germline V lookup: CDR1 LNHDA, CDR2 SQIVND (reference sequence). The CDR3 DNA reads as TGTGCCAGTAGTACGCAGGGGATTTACATGAACACTGAAGCTTTCTTT. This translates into CASSTQGIYMNTEAFF.

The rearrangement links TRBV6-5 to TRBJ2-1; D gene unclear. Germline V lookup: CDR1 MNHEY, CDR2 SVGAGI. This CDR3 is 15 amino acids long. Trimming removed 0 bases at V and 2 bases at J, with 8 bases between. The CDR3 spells CASSYSGIAYNEQFF. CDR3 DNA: TGTGCCAGCAGTTACTCAGGGATAGCCTACAATGAGCAGTTCTTC.

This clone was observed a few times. As DNA, the CDR3 is TGTGCCTGGACAAGGACTAGCGGGAGGCACTCTGGGGGGCAGTTCTTC. Its protein product is CAWTRTSGRHSGGQFF. This sequence joins TRBV30 and TRBJ2-1, with TRBD2 matching 14 bases. The CDR3 consists of 16 residues. After removal of 4 bases from V and 12 bases from J, the junction contained 14 bases not matched to a gene. The germline gives CDR1 GTSNPN, CDR2 SVGIG (reference sequence).

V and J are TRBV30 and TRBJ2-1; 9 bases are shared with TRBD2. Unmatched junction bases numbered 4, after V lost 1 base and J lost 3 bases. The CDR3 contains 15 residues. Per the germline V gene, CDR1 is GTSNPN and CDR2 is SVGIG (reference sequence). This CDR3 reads CAWSGSSGDYNEQFF. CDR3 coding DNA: TGTGCCTGGAGTGGATCTAGCGGGGACTACAATGAGCAGTTCTTC.

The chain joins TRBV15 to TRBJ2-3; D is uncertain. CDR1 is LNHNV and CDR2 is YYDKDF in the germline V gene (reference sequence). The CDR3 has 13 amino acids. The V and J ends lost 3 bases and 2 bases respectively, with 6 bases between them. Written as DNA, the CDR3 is TGTGCCACCAGCAGGGGCAACACAGATACGCAGTATTTT. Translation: CATSRGNTDTQYF.

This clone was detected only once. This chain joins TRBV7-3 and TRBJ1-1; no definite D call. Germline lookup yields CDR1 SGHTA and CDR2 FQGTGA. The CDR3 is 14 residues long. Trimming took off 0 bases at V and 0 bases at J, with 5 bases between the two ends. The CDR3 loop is CASSLTRLNTEAFF. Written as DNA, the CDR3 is TGTGCCAGCAGCTTAACACGGTTGAACACTGAAGCTTTCTTT.

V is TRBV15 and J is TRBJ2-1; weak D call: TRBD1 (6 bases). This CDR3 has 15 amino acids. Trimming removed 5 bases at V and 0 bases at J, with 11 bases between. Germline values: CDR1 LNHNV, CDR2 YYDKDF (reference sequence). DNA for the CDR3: TGTGCCACCAGCTTCAGGGGAAGCTCCTACAATGAGCAGTTCTTC. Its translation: CATSFRGSSYNEQFF.

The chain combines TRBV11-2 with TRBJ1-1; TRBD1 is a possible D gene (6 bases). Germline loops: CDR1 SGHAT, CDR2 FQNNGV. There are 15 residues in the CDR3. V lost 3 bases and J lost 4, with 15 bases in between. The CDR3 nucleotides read TGTGCCAGCAGCTTTGTGAGGGGGGTCGGCACTGAAGCTTTCTTT. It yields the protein CASSFVRGVGTEAFF.

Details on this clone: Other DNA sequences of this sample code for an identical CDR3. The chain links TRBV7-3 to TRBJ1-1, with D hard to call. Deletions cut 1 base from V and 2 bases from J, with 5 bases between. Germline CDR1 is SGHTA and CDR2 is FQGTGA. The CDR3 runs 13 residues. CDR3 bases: TGTGCCAGCAGCTTAAGGCGTAACACTGAAGCTTTCTTT. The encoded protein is CASSLRRNTEAFF.

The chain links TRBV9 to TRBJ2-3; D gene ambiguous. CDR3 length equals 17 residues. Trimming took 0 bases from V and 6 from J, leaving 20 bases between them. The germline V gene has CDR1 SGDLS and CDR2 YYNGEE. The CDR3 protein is CASSVGVVTGGTDTQYF. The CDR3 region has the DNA TGTGCCAGCAGCGTAGGGGTGGTCACCGGTGGTACGGATACGCAGTATTTT. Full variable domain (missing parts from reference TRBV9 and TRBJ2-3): DSGVTQTPKHLITATGQRVTLRCSPRSGDLSVYWYQQSLDQGLQFLIQYYNGEERAKGNILERFSAQQFPDLHSELNLSSLELGDSALYFCASSVGVVTGGTDTQYFGPGTRLTVL.

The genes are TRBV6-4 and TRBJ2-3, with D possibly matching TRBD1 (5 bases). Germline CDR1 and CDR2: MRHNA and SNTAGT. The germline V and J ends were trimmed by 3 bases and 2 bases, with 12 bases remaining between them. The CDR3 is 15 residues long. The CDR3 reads CASSEGLKDTDTQYF. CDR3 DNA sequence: TGTGCCAGCAGTGAGGGGCTGAAAGACACAGATACGCAGTATTTT.

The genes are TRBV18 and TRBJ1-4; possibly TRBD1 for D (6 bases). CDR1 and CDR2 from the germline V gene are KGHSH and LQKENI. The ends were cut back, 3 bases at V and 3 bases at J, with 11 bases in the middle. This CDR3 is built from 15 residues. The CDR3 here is CASSPNRVSNEKLFF. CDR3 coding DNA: TGTGCCAGCTCACCGAACAGGGTTTCTAATGAAAAACTGTTTTTT. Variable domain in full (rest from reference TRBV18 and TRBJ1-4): NAGVMQNPRHLVRRRGQEARLRCSPMKGHSHVYWYRQLPEEGLKFMVYLQKENIIDESGMPKERFSAEFPKEGPSILRIQQVVRGDSAAYFCASSPNRVSNEKLFFGSGTQLSVL.